A selection of T cell receptor beta chains follows, all from one sample in a study of blood T cells in healthy people across ages. TCRdb re-called the 5' RACE reads through MiXCR, storing one row per CDR3 protein. The sample records fewer than 2 million distinct CDR3 sequences, more than 35% being singletons. Sequencing was performed on blood. Receptors were obtained from a human donor in good health. The CDR3 runs from the conserved cysteine through the conserved F or W. Each record gives: D gene, J gene, clone size, V gene, CDR3 protein, CDR3 DNA. D genes are given only for firm matches. Only some rows state a clone size, as once, few, many or a class for expanded clones.

d_gene: -; j_gene: TRBJ2-7; abundance: many; v_gene: TRBV6-2/TRBV6-3; CDR3aa: CASSRRDYEQYF; CDR3nt: TGTGCCAGCAGTCGGAGGGATTACGAGCAGTACTTC
d_gene: -; j_gene: TRBJ2-7; abundance: -; v_gene: TRBV9; CDR3aa: CARSVGLATSYEQYF; CDR3nt: TGTGCCCGCAGCGTAGGGCTAGCGACATCCTACGAGCAGTACTTC
d_gene: TRBD2; j_gene: TRBJ2-1; abundance: -; v_gene: TRBV7-3; CDR3aa: CASSLILAGYNEQFF; CDR3nt: TGTGCCAGCAGCTTAATACTAGCGGGCTACAATGAGCAGTTCTTC
d_gene: TRBD1; j_gene: TRBJ1-4; abundance: -; v_gene: TRBV2; CDR3aa: CASSPGGLGEKLFF; CDR3nt: TGTGCCAGCAGTCCAGGGGGTCTCGGTGAAAAACTGTTTTTT
d_gene: TRBD1; j_gene: TRBJ1-2; abundance: -; v_gene: TRBV28; CDR3aa: CASSVSGQGAEYGYTF; CDR3nt: TGTGCCAGCAGTGTCTCCGGACAGGGGGCGGAGTATGGCTACACCTTC
d_gene: -; j_gene: TRBJ2-5; abundance: -; v_gene: TRBV6-2/TRBV6-3; CDR3aa: CASSSVGLQETQYF; CDR3nt: TGTGCCAGCAGTTCAGTGGGACTCCAAGAGACCCAGTACTTC
d_gene: -; j_gene: TRBJ1-5; abundance: once; v_gene: TRBV5-6; CDR3aa: CASSLKGEQFNQPQHF; CDR3nt: TGTGCCAGCAGCTTAAAGGGGGAACAGTTTAATCAGCCCCAGCATTTT
d_gene: -; j_gene: TRBJ2-7; abundance: many; v_gene: TRBV4-1; CDR3aa: CASSQDGYQGGSEQYF; CDR3nt: TGCGCCAGCAGCCAAGATGGATACCAGGGCGGATCGGAGCAGTACTTC
d_gene: -; j_gene: TRBJ1-6; abundance: -; v_gene: TRBV27; CDR3aa: CASSSGRASANSLLHF; CDR3nt: TGTGCCAGCAGCTCCGGTAGGGCTTCAGCTAATTCACTCCTCCACTTT
d_gene: -; j_gene: TRBJ1-1; abundance: -; v_gene: TRBV11-3; CDR3aa: CASSLPVGNTEAFF; CDR3nt: TGTGCCAGCAGCCTACCGGTGGGTAACACTGAAGCTTTCTTT
d_gene: -; j_gene: TRBJ2-5; abundance: few; v_gene: TRBV7-2; CDR3aa: CASSSTALETQYF; CDR3nt: TGTGCCAGCAGCTCGACAGCCCTCGAGACCCAGTACTTC
d_gene: -; j_gene: TRBJ2-5; abundance: -; v_gene: TRBV7-9; CDR3aa: CASSLTRQGQETQYF; CDR3nt: TGTGCCAGCAGCTTGACTAGACAGGGTCAAGAGACCCAGTACTTC
d_gene: -; j_gene: TRBJ2-7; abundance: few; v_gene: TRBV10-3; CDR3aa: CAISLTPGRAHEQYF; CDR3nt: TGTGCCATCAGTCTCACCCCTGGCAGGGCCCACGAGCAGTACTTC
d_gene: -; j_gene: TRBJ2-1; abundance: -; v_gene: TRBV20-1; CDR3aa: CSANQGSYNEQFF; CDR3nt: TGCAGTGCTAACCAAGGCTCCTACAATGAGCAGTTCTTC
d_gene: -; j_gene: TRBJ2-5; abundance: once; v_gene: TRBV20-1; CDR3aa: CSANTERKETQYF; CDR3nt: TGCAGTGCCAACACAGAGAGGAAAGAGACCCAGTACTTC
d_gene: -; j_gene: TRBJ2-1; abundance: -; v_gene: TRBV2; CDR3aa: CASSDGRGAYETQFF; CDR3nt: TGTGCCAGCAGTGATGGTCGGGGCGCATATGAGACCCAGTTCTTC
d_gene: TRBD2; j_gene: TRBJ2-3; abundance: few; v_gene: TRBV7-2; CDR3aa: CASSLVGLAGGQADTQYF; CDR3nt: TGTGCCAGCAGCCTCGTGGGTCTAGCGGGGGGGCAAGCAGATACGCAGTATTTT
d_gene: -; j_gene: TRBJ1-5; abundance: -; v_gene: TRBV20-1; CDR3aa: CSARDSGYGNQPQHF; CDR3nt: TGCAGTGCTAGAGATTCGGGGTATGGCAATCAGCCCCAGCATTTT
d_gene: -; j_gene: TRBJ2-7; abundance: few; v_gene: TRBV7-9; CDR3aa: CASSSASVYEQYF; CDR3nt: TGTGCCAGCAGCTCCGCGTCGGTCTACGAGCAGTACTTC
d_gene: -; j_gene: TRBJ1-2; abundance: few; v_gene: TRBV24-1; CDR3aa: CATSDSWTDGYTF; CDR3nt: TGTGCCACCAGTGATTCGTGGACAGATGGCTACACCTTC
d_gene: -; j_gene: TRBJ2-7; abundance: -; v_gene: TRBV4-2; CDR3aa: CASSQAGDGPYEQYF; CDR3nt: TGTGCCAGCAGCCAAGCGGGGGACGGGCCCTACGAGCAGTACTTC
d_gene: -; j_gene: TRBJ2-3; abundance: -; v_gene: TRBV9; CDR3aa: CASSELPTDTQYF; CDR3nt: TGTGCCAGCAGCGAACTCCCCACAGATACGCAGTATTTT
d_gene: -; j_gene: TRBJ2-5; abundance: few; v_gene: TRBV20-1; CDR3aa: CSASAGSGGYQETQYF; CDR3nt: TGCAGTGCTAGTGCTGGAAGCGGAGGTTACCAAGAGACCCAGTACTTC
d_gene: -; j_gene: TRBJ2-5; abundance: once; v_gene: TRBV5-1; CDR3aa: CASSLLSHQETQYF; CDR3nt: TGCGCCAGCAGCTTGTTGAGCCACCAAGAGACCCAGTACTTC
d_gene: -; j_gene: TRBJ1-2; abundance: once; v_gene: TRBV29-1; CDR3aa: CSVEPRGNNYGYTF; CDR3nt: TGCAGCGTTGAACCTCGAGGCAATAACTATGGCTACACCTTC
d_gene: -; j_gene: TRBJ1-1; abundance: -; v_gene: TRBV4-3; CDR3aa: CASSQDWAGQNTEAFF; CDR3nt: TGCGCCAGCAGCCAAGATTGGGCAGGCCAGAACACTGAAGCTTTCTTT
d_gene: -; j_gene: TRBJ1-5; abundance: few; v_gene: TRBV9; CDR3aa: CASSVGAGVNQPQHF; CDR3nt: TGTGCCAGCAGCGTGGGGGCAGGGGTAAATCAGCCCCAGCATTTT
d_gene: TRBD1; j_gene: TRBJ1-5; abundance: -; v_gene: TRBV11-2; CDR3aa: CASSGTGGRQPQHF; CDR3nt: TGTGCCAGCAGCGGGACAGGGGGCCGTCAGCCCCAGCATTTT
d_gene: TRBD2; j_gene: TRBJ2-7; abundance: -; v_gene: TRBV19; CDR3aa: CASSMRGSSYEQYF; CDR3nt: TGTGCCAGTAGTATGCGGGGGAGCTCCTACGAGCAGTACTTC
d_gene: -; j_gene: TRBJ1-1; abundance: -; v_gene: TRBV28; CDR3aa: CASSPGQGWDTEAFF; CDR3nt: TGTGCCAGCAGTCCAGGGCAGGGCTGGGACACTGAAGCTTTCTTT
d_gene: -; j_gene: TRBJ2-7; abundance: few; v_gene: TRBV6-6; CDR3aa: CASSYSLRSYEQYF; CDR3nt: TGTGCCAGCAGTTACTCGCTCAGGTCCTACGAGCAGTACTTC
d_gene: -; j_gene: TRBJ2-5; abundance: many; v_gene: TRBV20-1; CDR3aa: CSARNPIRVWETQYF; CDR3nt: TGCAGTGCTAGAAACCCCATACGCGTCTGGGAGACCCAGTACTTC
d_gene: -; j_gene: TRBJ1-6; abundance: few; v_gene: TRBV20-1; CDR3aa: CSATYHGDYNSPLHF; CDR3nt: TGCAGTGCTACCTACCATGGGGACTATAATTCACCCCTCCACTTT
d_gene: -; j_gene: TRBJ1-6; abundance: -; v_gene: TRBV5-4; CDR3aa: CASSLYASPLHF; CDR3nt: TGTGCCAGCAGCTTGTATGCTTCACCCCTCCACTTT
d_gene: -; j_gene: TRBJ2-7; abundance: once; v_gene: TRBV6-1; CDR3aa: CASRDIGGRIYEQYF; CDR3nt: TGTGCCAGCAGGGATATTGGGGGACGGATCTACGAGCAGTACTTC
d_gene: TRBD1; j_gene: TRBJ2-1; abundance: -; v_gene: TRBV28; CDR3aa: CASSFGDRGRNEQFF; CDR3nt: TGTGCCAGCAGCTTTGGGGACAGGGGTCGCAATGAGCAGTTCTTC
d_gene: -; j_gene: TRBJ2-3; abundance: -; v_gene: TRBV20-1; CDR3aa: CSARSPDGTDTQYF; CDR3nt: TGCAGTGCTAGATCCCCAGACGGCACAGATACGCAGTATTTT
d_gene: -; j_gene: TRBJ2-7; abundance: few; v_gene: TRBV20-1; CDR3aa: CSAPKGQGSYEQYF; CDR3nt: TGCAGTGCTCCCAAGGGGCAGGGGTCCTACGAGCAGTACTTC
d_gene: -; j_gene: TRBJ1-2; abundance: many; v_gene: TRBV10-3; CDR3aa: CATRTDINYGYTF; CDR3nt: TGTGCCACACGGACAGATATCAACTATGGCTACACCTTC
d_gene: -; j_gene: TRBJ2-2; abundance: -; v_gene: TRBV9; CDR3aa: CASSVRGGGPTGELFF; CDR3nt: TGTGCCAGCAGCGTCAGAGGGGGGGGCCCCACCGGGGAGCTGTTTTTT
d_gene: TRBD1; j_gene: TRBJ2-7; abundance: -; v_gene: TRBV5-1; CDR3aa: CASSSGDRGFYEQYF; CDR3nt: TGCGCCAGCAGCAGCGGGGACAGGGGTTTTTACGAGCAGTACTTC
d_gene: -; j_gene: TRBJ2-7; abundance: -; v_gene: TRBV5-1; CDR3aa: CASSLVRGHEQYF; CDR3nt: TGCGCCAGCAGCTTGGTCAGGGGCCACGAGCAGTACTTC
d_gene: -; j_gene: TRBJ1-6; abundance: -; v_gene: TRBV21-1; CDR3aa: CASSLVKLRDVNSPLHF; CDR3nt: TGTGCCAGCAGTCTGGTCAAACTCAGGGATGTGAATTCACCCCTCCACTTT
d_gene: TRBD1; j_gene: TRBJ2-5; abundance: -; v_gene: TRBV27; CDR3aa: CASSFLRTGQETQYF; CDR3nt: TGTGCCAGCAGTTTTTTGAGGACAGGCCAAGAGACCCAGTACTTC
d_gene: -; j_gene: TRBJ1-1; abundance: few; v_gene: TRBV20-1; CDR3aa: CSARDYQSEAFF; CDR3nt: TGCAGTGCTAGAGATTATCAGTCAGAAGCTTTCTTT
d_gene: -; j_gene: TRBJ1-3; abundance: -; v_gene: TRBV29-1; CDR3aa: CSVVDSSGNTIYF; CDR3nt: TGCAGCGTGGTAGACAGCTCTGGAAACACCATATATTTT
d_gene: -; j_gene: TRBJ1-5; abundance: -; v_gene: TRBV20-1; CDR3aa: CSARDSNGDQPQHF; CDR3nt: TGCAGTGCTAGAGATTCCAACGGCGATCAGCCCCAGCATTTT
d_gene: TRBD2; j_gene: TRBJ2-7; abundance: few; v_gene: TRBV12-3/TRBV12-4; CDR3aa: CASSLLGLGVYEQYF; CDR3nt: TGTGCCAGCAGTCTCCTGGGACTAGGAGTATATGAGCAGTACTTC
d_gene: -; j_gene: TRBJ1-5; abundance: -; v_gene: TRBV4-1; CDR3aa: CASSQQGGDQPQHF; CDR3nt: TGCGCCAGCAGCCAGCAGGGAGGGGATCAGCCCCAGCATTTT
d_gene: TRBD1; j_gene: TRBJ1-1; abundance: -; v_gene: TRBV28; CDR3aa: CASKFTGGAFF; CDR3nt: TGTGCCAGCAAATTTACAGGGGGAGCTTTCTTT
d_gene: TRBD2; j_gene: TRBJ2-7; abundance: once; v_gene: TRBV10-2; CDR3aa: CASSELHWTSGTNQEAQYF; CDR3nt: TGCGCCAGCAGTGAGTTACACTGGACTAGCGGGACTAACCAAGAGGCCCAGTACTTC
d_gene: TRBD2; j_gene: TRBJ2-5; abundance: few; v_gene: TRBV5-1; CDR3aa: CASQGRVQETQYF; CDR3nt: TGCGCCAGCCAAGGGAGGGTACAAGAGACCCAGTACTTC